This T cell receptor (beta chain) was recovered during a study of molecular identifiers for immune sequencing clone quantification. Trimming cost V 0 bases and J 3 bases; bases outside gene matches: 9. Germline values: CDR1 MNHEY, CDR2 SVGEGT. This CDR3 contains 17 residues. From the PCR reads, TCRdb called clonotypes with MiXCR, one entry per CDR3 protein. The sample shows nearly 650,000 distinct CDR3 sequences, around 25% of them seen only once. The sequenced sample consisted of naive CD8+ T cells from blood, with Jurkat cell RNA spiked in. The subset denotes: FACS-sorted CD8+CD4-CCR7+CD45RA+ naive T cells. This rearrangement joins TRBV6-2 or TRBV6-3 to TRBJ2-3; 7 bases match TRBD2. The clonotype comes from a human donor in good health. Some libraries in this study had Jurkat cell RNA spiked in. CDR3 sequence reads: CASSYSKLPRGTDTQYF. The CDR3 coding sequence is TGTGCCAGCAGTTACTCGAAGCTGCCGCGGGGGACAGATACGCAGTATTTT.